The clone carrying this T cell receptor (beta chain) was seen a few times. Antigen: not known. Samples came from healthy bone marrow donors. PCR primers comprised 60 Vbeta and 13 Jbeta primers. This table comes from immunoSEQ multiplex PCR, and its TCRdb copy is limited to in-frame clones, with some not included. The sample contains around 120,000 clones, about three quarters of which appear only once. These data belong to a study of cytomegalovirus exposure and HLA in healthy donors. Whole-study findings and limits: Researchers reported in a later analysis that common viral pathogens appeared linked to several top clusters. Later analysis associated a missense DCLRE1C variant with TCR beta V- and J-gene trimming. Most observed TCR sequences were rare, whereas some public TCRs were detected in many donors.

The CDR3 has 13 residues. With 6 bases removed from V and 5 bases from J, the gap between germline ends came to 11 bases. The germline gives CDR1 MNHEY, CDR2 SVGAGI. The TCR comes from a woman aged 30 to 39 in good health and CMV-seropositive. The sample comprised PBMCs. The V and J genes are TRBV6-5 and TRBJ1-5; possible D gene TRBD1, 5 bases. The CDR3: CASSHRGDQPQHF. CDR3 nucleotides: TGTGCCAGCAGCCACCGGGGGGATCAGCCCCAGCATTTT.